These T cell receptor beta chains were read from a single sample in a study of naive and memory T cell subsets. TCRdb used MiXCR to reprocess the UMI-ligation and nested PCR reads, holding one entry per CDR3 protein. Of over 100,000 distinct CDR3 sequences in the sample, approximately 15% were seen once. Sequencing was done on a sample of naive CD8+ T cells from blood. The source is a human donor in good health. Both conserved end residues are part of each CDR3. D genes are given only for firm matches. Clone size is stated in some rows and not others, as once, few, many or a class when expanded.

DNA: TGCAGCGTTGAAGAAAGGGGACAGGGGTATGGCTACACCTTC; CDR3: CSVEERGQGYGYTF; D: TRBD1; J: TRBJ1-2; V: TRBV29-1; size: .
DNA: TGCGCCAGCAGCCCACAAAGACAGGGAAACACTGAAGCTTTCTTT; CDR3: CASSPQRQGNTEAFF; D: TRBD1; J: TRBJ1-1; V: TRBV4-3; size: many
DNA: TGTGCCAGCAGCCCTCCGAGCGCGGGAGACCACTACAATGAGCAGTTCTTC; CDR3: CASSPPSAGDHYNEQFF; D: TRBD2; J: TRBJ2-1; V: TRBV7-8; size: .
DNA: TGCAGTGCGGGAGAGGTATATGGCTACACCTTC; CDR3: CSAGEVYGYTF; D: .; J: TRBJ1-2; V: TRBV20-1; size: .
DNA: TGTGCCAGCAGCCAAGTCCTCACAGGGGAAGAGACCCAGTACTTC; CDR3: CASSQVLTGEETQYF; D: TRBD1; J: TRBJ2-5; V: TRBV4-2; size: many
DNA: TGTGCCAGCAGCCCCACGGAGACCGCATACGAGCAGTACTTC; CDR3: CASSPTETAYEQYF; D: .; J: TRBJ2-7; V: TRBV7-2; size: .
DNA: TGTGCCAGCAGCCAAGATCTTGTAGGGGGATACGCCAATGAGCAGTTCTTC; CDR3: CASSQDLVGGYANEQFF; D: .; J: TRBJ2-1; V: TRBV4-2; size: .
DNA: TGTGCCAGCAGCTTAGGGGGCCCGACAGGTAAATACGAGCAGTACTTC; CDR3: CASSLGGPTGKYEQYF; D: .; J: TRBJ2-7; V: TRBV7-9; size: .
DNA: TGTGCCAGCAGTAGGACGAACCGATGGCAGTTCTTC; CDR3: CASSRTNRWQFF; D: .; J: TRBJ2-1; V: TRBV28; size: .
DNA: TGTGCCAGCAGCGAGGGGCCCTCTCAGTACTTC; CDR3: CASSEGPSQYF; D: .; J: TRBJ2-7; V: TRBV7-9; size: .
DNA: TGCAGTGCTGCCGGGACTAATAGCTACGAGCAGTACTTC; CDR3: CSAAGTNSYEQYF; D: TRBD2; J: TRBJ2-7; V: TRBV20-1; size: few
DNA: TGCGCCAGCAGCCAAGGGGTTTGGAGTAGGACTGAAGCTTTCTTT; CDR3: CASSQGVWSRTEAFF; D: .; J: TRBJ1-1; V: TRBV4-3; size: few
DNA: TGTGCCAGCAGAGGTGGACTAGCGGGAGACCCAGATACGCAGTATTTT; CDR3: CASRGGLAGDPDTQYF; D: TRBD2; J: TRBJ2-3; V: TRBV12-3/TRBV12-4; size: .
DNA: TGTGCCAGCAGTTACGGGGGACCCTACCTTGACGAGCAGTACTTC; CDR3: CASSYGGPYLDEQYF; D: .; J: TRBJ2-7; V: TRBV6-5; size: .
DNA: TGCAGCGTTGAAGGGACTAGCGACACGTACCAAGAGACCCAGTACTTC; CDR3: CSVEGTSDTYQETQYF; D: TRBD2; J: TRBJ2-5; V: TRBV29-1; size: many
DNA: TGTGCCAGCAGCTTTCCGGACGGCTCCTACGAGCAGTACTTC; CDR3: CASSFPDGSYEQYF; D: .; J: TRBJ2-7; V: TRBV7-2; size: .
DNA: TGTGCCAGCAGATCAGGGATACTTTACAATGAGCAGTTCTTC; CDR3: CASRSGILYNEQFF; D: .; J: TRBJ2-1; V: TRBV7-9; size: once
DNA: TGCGCCAGCAGCCAAGAACTGGGCAAGTTCTCTAAGCACGAGCAGTACTTC; CDR3: CASSQELGKFSKHEQYF; D: .; J: TRBJ2-7; V: TRBV4-3; size: .
DNA: TGCGCCAGCAGCCCCCGACAGAACACCGGGGAGCTGTTTTTT; CDR3: CASSPRQNTGELFF; D: .; J: TRBJ2-2; V: TRBV4-3; size: many
DNA: TGTGCCAGCAGTCCCCCCACGTACGAGCAGTACTTC; CDR3: CASSPPTYEQYF; D: .; J: TRBJ2-7; V: TRBV28; size: .
DNA: TGTGCCAGCAGCGCGGACAGTTACAGCTCACCCCTCCACTTT; CDR3: CASSADSYSSPLHF; D: .; J: TRBJ1-6; V: TRBV2; size: .
DNA: TGTGCCAGCAGTTTATCGGGACAGATGAACACTGAAGCTTTCTTT; CDR3: CASSLSGQMNTEAFF; D: TRBD1; J: TRBJ1-1; V: TRBV27; size: .
DNA: TGTGCCAGCAGTTTACGGATCAGGGTGAATACCGGGGAGCTGTTTTTT; CDR3: CASSLRIRVNTGELFF; D: .; J: TRBJ2-2; V: TRBV28; size: many
DNA: TGTGCCAGCAGTTTTCTCAGGGGCGTCACTACTAACACCGGGGAGCTGTTTTTT; CDR3: CASSFLRGVTTNTGELFF; D: .; J: TRBJ2-2; V: TRBV28; size: many
DNA: TGCAGTGCTAGATCCCGGACACCGCCGATCAATCAGCCCCAGCATTTT; CDR3: CSARSRTPPINQPQHF; D: .; J: TRBJ1-5; V: TRBV20-1; size: .
DNA: TGTGCCAGCAGCCAAGCAGCAGGGTACAATGAGCAGTTCTTC; CDR3: CASSQAAGYNEQFF; D: .; J: TRBJ2-1; V: TRBV3-1; size: few
DNA: TGTGCCAGCAGCTTAACTGGGGACTATTACATTCAGTACTTC; CDR3: CASSLTGDYYIQYF; D: TRBD2; J: TRBJ2-4; V: TRBV7-9; size: few
DNA: TGTGCCAGCAGCCCGTGGGGTACTAGCGGGACATACAATGAGCAGTTCTTC; CDR3: CASSPWGTSGTYNEQFF; D: TRBD2; J: TRBJ2-1; V: TRBV7-6; size: .
DNA: TGTGCCACGCCTCGACTAGCGGGAGCGCCTCCCTACGAGCAGTACTTC; CDR3: CATPRLAGAPPYEQYF; D: .; J: TRBJ2-7; V: TRBV21-1; size: .
DNA: TGTGCCAGCAGCCCGGCCTCACACTACGAGCAGTACTTC; CDR3: CASSPASHYEQYF; D: .; J: TRBJ2-7; V: TRBV7-9; size: many
DNA: TGCAGCGTTGAAGATAGCAGCAATGAGCAGTTCTTC; CDR3: CSVEDSSNEQFF; D: .; J: TRBJ2-1; V: TRBV29-1; size: many
DNA: TGCAGTCCTCCCGGGACGGCTAAAAACATTCAGTACTTC; CDR3: CSPPGTAKNIQYF; D: .; J: TRBJ2-4; V: TRBV20-1; size: many
DNA: TGTGCCACCAGTGATACAGGGGATTACACCGGGGAGCTGTTTTTT; CDR3: CATSDTGDYTGELFF; D: TRBD1; J: TRBJ2-2; V: TRBV24-1; size: .
DNA: TGTGCCAGCAGCTTTGGGTCTGGGGCCAACGTCCTGACTTTC; CDR3: CASSFGSGANVLTF; D: .; J: TRBJ2-6; V: TRBV5-6; size: .
DNA: TGCAGTGCTAATTCTGGACTGAACTACTACAATGAGCAGTTCTTC; CDR3: CSANSGLNYYNEQFF; D: .; J: TRBJ2-1; V: TRBV20-1; size: few
DNA: TGTGCCAGCAGCCATAGACAGGGGCCAATCCCCTTCTACAATGAGCAGTTCTTC; CDR3: CASSHRQGPIPFYNEQFF; D: TRBD1; J: TRBJ2-1; V: TRBV7-9; size: many
DNA: TGTGCCAGCAGTTTAGGGCTAGCGGGAGGAGTTGAGCAGTACTTC; CDR3: CASSLGLAGGVEQYF; D: TRBD2; J: TRBJ2-7; V: TRBV12-3/TRBV12-4; size: few
DNA: TGTGCCAGCAGCGTAGCAGGAGAAAACACTGAAGCTTTCTTT; CDR3: CASSVAGENTEAFF; D: .; J: TRBJ1-1; V: TRBV9; size: .
DNA: TGCAGCGTTGACCAATCGGCGGGCTACACCTTC; CDR3: CSVDQSAGYTF; D: .; J: TRBJ1-2; V: TRBV29-1; size: many
DNA: TGTGCCAGCAACGACGAGATTGGGACAGGCCCTAACTATGGCTACACCTTC; CDR3: CASNDEIGTGPNYGYTF; D: TRBD1; J: TRBJ1-2; V: TRBV9; size: .
DNA: TGTGCCAGCAGTGAAAGGGGAATACCCCTCCACTTT; CDR3: CASSERGIPLHF; D: .; J: TRBJ1-6; V: TRBV25-1; size: .
DNA: TGTGCCAGCAGCTTAGATTGGGTGACAGACGGCCCAGATACGCAGTATTTT; CDR3: CASSLDWVTDGPDTQYF; D: .; J: TRBJ2-3; V: TRBV7-4; size: few
DNA: TGTGCCAGCACTACAGGACAGGGGGCGTACGAGCAGTACTTC; CDR3: CASTTGQGAYEQYF; D: TRBD1; J: TRBJ2-7; V: TRBV25-1; size: few
DNA: TGTGCCAGCAGTCTCGCCTCCCCCGGCGAGCAGTACTTC; CDR3: CASSLASPGEQYF; D: .; J: TRBJ2-7; V: TRBV12-3/TRBV12-4; size: few
DNA: TGTGCCAGCAGTGAATTTAGGACGGGAGTCAGCACAGATACGCAGTATTTT; CDR3: CASSEFRTGVSTDTQYF; D: .; J: TRBJ2-3; V: TRBV2; size: few
DNA: TGTGCCAGCAGTTGCGGGGTGACAGGACCGCGGGATGATGAGCAGTTCTTC; CDR3: CASSCGVTGPRDDEQFF; D: .; J: TRBJ2-1; V: TRBV6-2/TRBV6-3; size: few
DNA: TGTGCCAGCAGTCGGGACAGCCGCCCCACTGAAGCTTTCTTT; CDR3: CASSRDSRPTEAFF; D: TRBD1; J: TRBJ1-1; V: TRBV12-3/TRBV12-4; size: once
DNA: TGCGCCAGCAGCCAAGGACAGGGGGCCGGGGAGCAGTACTTC; CDR3: CASSQGQGAGEQYF; D: TRBD1; J: TRBJ2-7; V: TRBV4-3; size: .
DNA: TGTGCCAGCAGCGCCGGACCGTTGTACAATGAGCAGTTCTTC; CDR3: CASSAGPLYNEQFF; D: .; J: TRBJ2-1; V: TRBV9; size: many
DNA: TGTGCCAGCATGGGGCAGGGAACGGGCAATCAGCCCCAGCATTTT; CDR3: CASMGQGTGNQPQHF; D: .; J: TRBJ1-5; V: TRBV2; size: .
DNA: TGTGCCAGCAGCTTGGCGGGACTAGCGGCCTACAATGAGCAGTTCTTC; CDR3: CASSLAGLAAYNEQFF; D: TRBD2; J: TRBJ2-1; V: TRBV5-4; size: .
DNA: TGTGCCACCAGATTCGACATGAACACTGAAGCTTTCTTT; CDR3: CATRFDMNTEAFF; D: .; J: TRBJ1-1; V: TRBV25-1; size: .
DNA: TGTGCCACCAGCAGTTTAGCGGAAAACACCGGGGAGCTGTTTTTT; CDR3: CATSSLAENTGELFF; D: .; J: TRBJ2-2; V: TRBV15; size: .
DNA: TGTGCCAGCAGCGTCGTAGATTACAATGAGCAGTTCTTC; CDR3: CASSVVDYNEQFF; D: .; J: TRBJ2-1; V: TRBV6-7; size: .
DNA: TGTGCCAGCAGCTTGTGGGCAGATACGCAGTATTTT; CDR3: CASSLWADTQYF; D: .; J: TRBJ2-3; V: TRBV13; size: many